These 10 T cell receptor beta chains originate from one sample sequenced in a study of blood T cells in healthy people across ages (dated by TCRdb to between 2014 and 2016). Libraries were made using 5' RACE. Sequenced using an Illumina HiSeq 2500. A second PCR of roughly 7 to 12 cycles was performed with a sample-barcoded 5' primer and a J-beta primer mix. TCRdb reprocessed the public reads (quality trimming at Q25 with fastp, clone calling with MiXCR) and kept in-frame beta chains. Rows with one shared CDR3 protein collapse into an entry with the most common genes and DNA. The sample includes approximately 810,000 distinct CDR3 sequences, with approximately 35% observed a single time. Of the sample, over 10% is held by the ten largest clones. The sequencing sample was made of blood. The receptors here all came from a man aged 18-30 years in good health.

V and J are TRBV20-1 and TRBJ2-2; TRBD1 agrees at 10 bases. The J segment lost 5 bases and the V segment lost 6 bases, leaving 9 bases of the junction unmatched. Germline V gene lookup returns CDR1 DFQATT and CDR2 SNEGSKA (reference sequence). This CDR3 contains 15 residues. The chain's CDR3 is CSALYRDRGTGELFF. The CDR3 DNA sequence: TGCAGTGCCCTCTACCGGGACAGGGGTACCGGGGAGCTGTTTTTT.

This clonotype has at least ten counts. This sequence joins TRBV10-3 and TRBJ2-3; maybe TRBD2 (5 bases). Trimming removed 3 bases from V and 4 bases from J, with 11 bases in between. Germline V gene lookup returns CDR1 ENHRY and CDR2 SYGVKD. This CDR3 contains 14 residues. The CDR3 region has the DNA TGTGCCATCAGTGATGAGGGTACCGCAGATACGCAGTATTTT. Protein product: CAISDEGTADTQYF.

This clonotype has more than one count but fewer than ten. The chain links TRBV6-2 or TRBV6-3 to TRBJ2-7; D is unclear. This CDR3 is 11 amino acids long. The V gene lost 5 bases and the J gene lost 7 bases, with 9 bases spanning the gap. The germline gives CDR1 MNHEY, CDR2 SVGEGT. DNA for the CDR3: TGTGCCAGCAGTACCCACAATGAGCAGTACTTC. Protein sequence: CASSTHNEQYF.

About this clonotype: This clone may be a read error of a much larger clone one base away. This rearrangement joins TRBV12-3 or TRBV12-4 to TRBJ2-5, with 8 bases identical to TRBD2. The CDR3 runs to 15 residues. V lost 5 bases, J lost 13 bases, and 18 bases stayed unmatched. CDR3 nucleotides: TGTGCCAGCAGTCGTAGCGGGGTACCATACAATGAGCGGTACTTC. Encoded protein: CASSRSGVPYNERYF.

There are a few counts of this clonotype. The chain is built from TRBV18 and TRBJ2-1; 8 bases map to TRBD2. Germline CDR1 is KGHSH and CDR2 is LQKENI. V was clipped by 0 bases and J by 3 bases; unmatched bases: 1. The CDR3 consists of 15 residues. The CDR3: CASSPPGTSYNEQFF. CDR3 DNA: TGTGCCAGCTCACCACCTGGGACTAGCTACAATGAGCAGTTCTTC.

This chain connects TRBV29-1 to TRBJ1-1, with D unresolved. Trimming took off 6 bases at V and 8 bases at J, with 19 bases between the two ends. Per germline, CDR1 SQVTM and CDR2 ANQGSEA. The CDR3 consists of 13 residues. The CDR3 region is CSVPGWEDGEAFF. The CDR3 nucleotides read TGCAGCGTCCCGGGATGGGAAGATGGAGAAGCTTTCTTT.

This clonotype was seen only a few times. The V gene is TRBV4-2, the J gene TRBJ2-2; 8 nucleotides align to TRBD2. The CDR3 has 17 residues. CDR1 LGHNA and CDR2 YNFKEQ come from the germline V gene. After removal of 3 bases from V and 4 bases from J, the junction contained 10 bases not matched to a gene. CDR3 in amino acids: CASSQATGGRATGELFF. The CDR3 DNA is TGTGCCAGCAGCCAGGCGACGGGGGGGCGTGCCACCGGGGAGCTGTTTTTT.

This clonotype was picked up a small number of times. This sequence joins TRBV29-1 and TRBJ1-1; possibly TRBD1 for D (5 bases). This CDR3 has 11 residues. Germline V CDR1 and CDR2: SQVTM, ANQGSEA. The V gene lost 6 bases and the J gene lost 8 bases, with 13 bases spanning the gap. The CDR3 bases are TGCAGCGTCGTTAAACAGGAAGAAGCTTTCTTT. Translating it yields CSVVKQEEAFF.

Only a few counts were recorded for this clonotype. V is TRBV28 and J is TRBJ2-3, with no clear D. V dropped 7 bases and J dropped 0 bases, with 17 bases sitting between them. The germline V gene encodes CDR1 MDHEN and CDR2 SYDVKM. CDR3 length equals 16 residues. The CDR3 loop is CASITPLGFSTDTQYF. CDR3 DNA: TGTGCCAGCATCACTCCACTGGGATTTAGCACAGATACGCAGTATTTT.

This clonotype was counted many times. The J gene is TRBJ2-1, the V gene TRBV4-3; D uncertain. V shed 0 bases and J shed 4 bases, with 7 bases lying between them. Germline V CDR1 and CDR2: LGHNA, YSLEER. This CDR3 spans 14 amino acids. DNA for the CDR3: TGCGCCAGCAGCCAAGATTTCGATTACAATGAGCAGTTCTTC. This encodes CASSQDFDYNEQFF.